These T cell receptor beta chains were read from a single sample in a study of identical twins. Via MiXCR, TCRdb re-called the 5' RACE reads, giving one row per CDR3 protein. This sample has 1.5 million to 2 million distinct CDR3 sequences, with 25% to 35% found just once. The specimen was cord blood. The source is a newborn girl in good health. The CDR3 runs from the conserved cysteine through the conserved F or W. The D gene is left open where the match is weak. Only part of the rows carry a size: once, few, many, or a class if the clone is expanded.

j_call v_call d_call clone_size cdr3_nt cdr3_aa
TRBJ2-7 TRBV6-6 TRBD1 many TGTGCCAGCAGTTCCCGACAGGGAACCGACGAGCAGTACTTC CASSSRQGTDEQYF
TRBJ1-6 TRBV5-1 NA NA TGCGCCAGCAGCCGGGAAACCAATTCACCCCTCCACTTT CASSRETNSPLHF
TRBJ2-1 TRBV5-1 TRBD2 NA TGCGCCAGCAGCTACGGACTAGTCCGGTTGGATGAGCAGTTCTTC CASSYGLVRLDEQFF
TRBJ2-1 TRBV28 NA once TGTGCCAGCAGCTCCATGGGGGGCTCCTACAATGAGCAGTTCTTC CASSSMGGSYNEQFF
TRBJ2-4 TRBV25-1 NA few TGTGCCAGCAGTGAAGGGGGCGGATTGGGGGCCAAAAACATTCAGTACTTC CASSEGGGLGAKNIQYF
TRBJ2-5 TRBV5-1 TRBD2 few TGCGCCAGCAGCTTCCAGCGGGGGCGGGAAGAGACCCAGTACTTC CASSFQRGREETQYF
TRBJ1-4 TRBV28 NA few TGTGCCAGCAGTGTCCAGGGACCAACTAATGAAAAACTGTTTTTT CASSVQGPTNEKLFF
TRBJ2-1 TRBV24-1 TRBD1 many TGTGCCACCAGTGATTGGGCCGAGACAGGGCACAATGAGCAGTTCTTC CATSDWAETGHNEQFF
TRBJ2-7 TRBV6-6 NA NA TGTGCCAGCAGGACGAGGGACGAGCAGTACTTC CASRTRDEQYF
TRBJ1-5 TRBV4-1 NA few TGCGCCAGCTATCGGGCGGGTACAGGGAAGCGCAATCAGCCCCAGCATTTT CASYRAGTGKRNQPQHF
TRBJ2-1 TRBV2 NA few TGTGCCAGCAGCCCGGGGGAATACAATGAGCAGTTCTTC CASSPGEYNEQFF
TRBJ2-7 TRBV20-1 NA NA TGCAGTGCCGCCGGACTTGACGAGCAGTACTTC CSAAGLDEQYF
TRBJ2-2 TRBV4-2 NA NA TGTGCCAGCAGCCCTCCGGTAAACACCGGGGAGCTGTTTTTT CASSPPVNTGELFF
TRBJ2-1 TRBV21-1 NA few TGTGCCAGCCCGGGACTAGCGGGAGAGTCCAATGAGCAGTTCTTC CASPGLAGESNEQFF